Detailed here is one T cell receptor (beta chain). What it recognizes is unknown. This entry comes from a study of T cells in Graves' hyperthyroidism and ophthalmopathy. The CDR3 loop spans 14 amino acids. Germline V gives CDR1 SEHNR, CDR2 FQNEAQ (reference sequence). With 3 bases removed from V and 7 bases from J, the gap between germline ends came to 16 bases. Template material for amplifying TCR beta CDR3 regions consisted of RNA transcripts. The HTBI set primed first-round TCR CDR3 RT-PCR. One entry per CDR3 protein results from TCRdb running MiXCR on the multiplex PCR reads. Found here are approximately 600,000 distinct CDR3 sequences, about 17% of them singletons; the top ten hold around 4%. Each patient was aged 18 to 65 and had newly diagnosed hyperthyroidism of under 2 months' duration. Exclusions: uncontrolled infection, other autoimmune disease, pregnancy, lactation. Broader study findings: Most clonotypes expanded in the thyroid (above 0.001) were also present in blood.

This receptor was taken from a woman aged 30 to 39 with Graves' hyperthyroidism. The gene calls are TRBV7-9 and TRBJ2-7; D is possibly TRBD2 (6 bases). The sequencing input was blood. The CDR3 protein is CASSLELAVGEQYF. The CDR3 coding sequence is TGTGCCAGCAGCTTGGAACTAGCTGTGGGAGAGCAGTACTTC.